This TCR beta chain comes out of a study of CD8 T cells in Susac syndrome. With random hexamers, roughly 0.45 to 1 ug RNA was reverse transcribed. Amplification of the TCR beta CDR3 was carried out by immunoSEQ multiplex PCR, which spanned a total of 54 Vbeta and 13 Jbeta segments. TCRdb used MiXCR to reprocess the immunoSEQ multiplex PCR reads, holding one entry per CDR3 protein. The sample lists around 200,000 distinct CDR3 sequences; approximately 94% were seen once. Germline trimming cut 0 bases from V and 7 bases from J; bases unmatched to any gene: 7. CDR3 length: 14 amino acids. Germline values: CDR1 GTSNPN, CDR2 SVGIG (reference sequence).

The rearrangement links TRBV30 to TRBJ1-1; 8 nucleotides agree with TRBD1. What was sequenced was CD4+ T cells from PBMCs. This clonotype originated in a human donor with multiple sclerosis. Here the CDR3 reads CAWSVLAGQGEAFF. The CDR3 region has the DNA TGTGCCTGGAGTGTCTTGGCCGGACAGGGTGAAGCTTTCTTT.